The text below deals with one T cell receptor beta chain. The antigen remains undetermined. The record originates from a study of T cell responses to AZD1222 COVID-19 vaccine. Study at large: It was second doses at about 4 or about 12 weeks that were pooled.

V lost 3 bases to trimming and J lost 5 bases, with 17 bases between them. The CDR3 is made up of 15 amino acids. Per germline, CDR1 MNHEY and CDR2 SMNVEV (reference sequence). Whole-study findings and limits: Among vaccine-associated CD4 TCRs, coverage spanned spike, with dominance at 160-218 and 743-854. Spike-specific TCR repertoires showed rising breadth and depth after two AZD1222 doses.

The assay was immunoSEQ multiplex PCR, and TCRdb's table has in-frame clones only and misses some. Of some 82,000 clones listed, 80% to 90% are singletons. Sequencing used peripheral blood, obtained on day 0 of AZD1222 vaccination. The source is an adult in good health. This chain joins TRBV27 and TRBJ2-7, with TRBD2 as a possible D gene (7 bases). CDR3 sequence (DNA): TGTGCCAGCAGTTTGCCCGGGCAGGGGAGGGACGAGCAGTACTTC. It encodes CASSLPGQGRDEQYF.